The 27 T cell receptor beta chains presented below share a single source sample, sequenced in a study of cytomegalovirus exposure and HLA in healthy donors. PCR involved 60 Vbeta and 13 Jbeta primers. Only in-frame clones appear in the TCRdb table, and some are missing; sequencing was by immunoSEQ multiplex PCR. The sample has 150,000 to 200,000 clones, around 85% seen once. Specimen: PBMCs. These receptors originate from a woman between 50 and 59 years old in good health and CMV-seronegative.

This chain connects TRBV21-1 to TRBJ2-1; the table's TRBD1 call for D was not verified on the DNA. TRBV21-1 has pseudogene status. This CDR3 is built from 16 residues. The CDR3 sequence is CASSPWTVKTYNEQFF. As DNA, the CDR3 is TGTGCCAGCAGCCCCTGGACAGTTAAGACCTACAATGAGCAGTTCTTC.

CDR3 in amino acids: CASSLGQRLDTQYF. CDR3 DNA: TGTGCCAGCAGCTTAGGGCAGCGTTTAGATACGCAGTATTTT. The J gene is TRBJ2-3, the V gene TRBV7-2; D is unclear. The CDR3 spans 14 residues. In germline, CDR1 is SGHTA, CDR2 FQGNSA. V lost 1 base and J 5 bases, leaving 10 bases between the germline ends.

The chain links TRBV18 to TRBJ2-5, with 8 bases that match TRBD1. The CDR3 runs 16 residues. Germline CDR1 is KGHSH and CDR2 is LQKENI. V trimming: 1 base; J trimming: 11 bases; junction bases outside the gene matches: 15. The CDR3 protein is CASSPQTGAARGEQYF. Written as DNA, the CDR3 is TGTGCCAGCTCACCACAGACAGGGGCGGCTAGGGGGGAGCAGTACTTC. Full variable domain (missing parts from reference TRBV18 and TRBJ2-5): NAGVMQNPRHLVRRRGQEARLRCSPMKGHSHVYWYRQLPEEGLKFMVYLQKENIIDESGMPKERFSAEFPKEGPSILRIQQVVRGDSAAYFCASSPQTGAARGEQYFGPGTRLLVL.

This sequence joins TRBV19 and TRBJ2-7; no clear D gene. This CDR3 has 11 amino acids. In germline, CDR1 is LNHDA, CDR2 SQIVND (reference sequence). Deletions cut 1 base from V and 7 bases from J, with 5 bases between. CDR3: CASSIGSEQYF. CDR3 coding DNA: TGTGCCAGTAGTATAGGGAGTGAGCAGTACTTC.

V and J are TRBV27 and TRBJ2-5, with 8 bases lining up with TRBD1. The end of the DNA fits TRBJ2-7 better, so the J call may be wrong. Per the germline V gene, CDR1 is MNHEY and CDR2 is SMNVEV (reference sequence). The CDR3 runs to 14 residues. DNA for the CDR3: TGTGCCAGCAGCCGCCAGGGGGCGGCCTACGAGCAGTACTTC. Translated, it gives CASSRQGAAYEQYF.

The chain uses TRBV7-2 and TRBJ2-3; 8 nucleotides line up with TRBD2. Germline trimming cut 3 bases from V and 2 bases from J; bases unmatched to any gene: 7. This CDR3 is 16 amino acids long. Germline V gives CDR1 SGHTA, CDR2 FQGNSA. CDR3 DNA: TGTGCCAGCAGCTTTCCCCTAGCGGGCAACACAGATACGCAGTATTTT. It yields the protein CASSFPLAGNTDTQYF.

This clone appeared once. The CDR3 loop is CASSPPLGAAGEYEQYF. CDR3 bases: TGTGCCAGCTCACCACCCCTGGGGGCAGCGGGAGAATACGAGCAGTACTTC. V is TRBV18 and J is TRBJ2-7, with TRBD2 matching 8 bases. With 0 bases clipped from V and 4 bases from J, the junction kept 11 bases outside the gene matches. The CDR3 spans 17 residues. CDR1 is KGHSH and CDR2 is LQKENI in the germline V gene.

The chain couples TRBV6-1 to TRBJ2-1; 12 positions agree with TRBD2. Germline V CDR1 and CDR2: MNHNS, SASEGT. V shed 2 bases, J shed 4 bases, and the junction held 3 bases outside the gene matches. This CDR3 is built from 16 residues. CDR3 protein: CASSENGLAGYNEQFF. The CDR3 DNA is TGTGCCAGCAGTGAAAACGGACTAGCGGGATACAATGAGCAGTTCTTC.

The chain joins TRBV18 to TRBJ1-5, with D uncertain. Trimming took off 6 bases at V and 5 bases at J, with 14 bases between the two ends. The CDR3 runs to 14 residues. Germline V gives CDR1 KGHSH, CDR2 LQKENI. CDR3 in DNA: TGTGCCAGCTCCCCCATGTCTAACTATCAGCCCCAGCATTTT. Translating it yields CASSPMSNYQPQHF.

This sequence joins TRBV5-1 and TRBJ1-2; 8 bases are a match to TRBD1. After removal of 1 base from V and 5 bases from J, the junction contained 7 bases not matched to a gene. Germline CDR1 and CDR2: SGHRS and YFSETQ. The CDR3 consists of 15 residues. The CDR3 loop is CASSLQVTGVYGYTF. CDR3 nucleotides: TGCGCCAGCAGCTTGCAGGTGACAGGGGTTTATGGCTACACCTTC.

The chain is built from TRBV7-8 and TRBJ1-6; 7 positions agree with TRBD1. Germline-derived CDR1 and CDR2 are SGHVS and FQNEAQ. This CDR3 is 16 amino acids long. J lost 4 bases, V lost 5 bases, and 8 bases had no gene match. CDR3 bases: TGTGCCAGCAGCCTACGTGGGGGACAGTATAATTCACCCCTCCACTTT. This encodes CASSLRGGQYNSPLHF.

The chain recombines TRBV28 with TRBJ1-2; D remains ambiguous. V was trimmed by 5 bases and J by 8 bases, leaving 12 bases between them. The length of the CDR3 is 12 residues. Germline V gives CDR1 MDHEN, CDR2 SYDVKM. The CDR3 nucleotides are TGTGCCAGCAGTGGGAACCCGGGGGGCTACACCTTC. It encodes CASSGNPGGYTF.

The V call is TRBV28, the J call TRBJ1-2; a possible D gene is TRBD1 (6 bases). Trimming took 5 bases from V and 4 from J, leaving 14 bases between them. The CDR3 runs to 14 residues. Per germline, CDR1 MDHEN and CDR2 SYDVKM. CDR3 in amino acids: CASSGPRGAYGYTF. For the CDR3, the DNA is TGTGCCAGCAGTGGCCCCAGGGGTGCCTATGGCTACACCTTC.

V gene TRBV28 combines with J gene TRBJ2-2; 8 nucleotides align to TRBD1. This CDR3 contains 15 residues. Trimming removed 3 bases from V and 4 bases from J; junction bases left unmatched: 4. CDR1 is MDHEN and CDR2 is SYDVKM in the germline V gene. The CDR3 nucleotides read TGTGCCAGCAGTTTGGACAGGGAGGCCACCGGGGAGCTGTTTTTT. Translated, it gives CASSLDREATGELFF.

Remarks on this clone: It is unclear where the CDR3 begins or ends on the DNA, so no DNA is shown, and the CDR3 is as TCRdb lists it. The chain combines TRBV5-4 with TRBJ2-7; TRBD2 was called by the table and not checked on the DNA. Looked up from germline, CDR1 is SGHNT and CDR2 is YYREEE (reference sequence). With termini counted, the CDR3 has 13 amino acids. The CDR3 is CASSFGGGNRKYF.

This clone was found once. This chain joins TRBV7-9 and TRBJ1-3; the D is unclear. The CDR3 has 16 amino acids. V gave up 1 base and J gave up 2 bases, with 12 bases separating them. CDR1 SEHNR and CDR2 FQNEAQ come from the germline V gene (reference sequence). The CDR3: CASSLVGSNTGNTIYF. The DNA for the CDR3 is TGTGCCAGCAGCTTAGTGGGGAGCAACACTGGAAACACCATATATTTT.

CDR3 DNA: TGTGCCAGCAGCTTTTCTTGGCGGCTCGTAGATACGCAGTATTTT. Protein product: CASSFSWRLVDTQYF. This chain uses TRBV7-9 with TRBJ2-3; D unresolved. Germline values: CDR1 SEHNR, CDR2 FQNEAQ (reference sequence). CDR3 size: 15 residues. V was clipped by 3 bases and J by 5 bases, with 15 bases between them.

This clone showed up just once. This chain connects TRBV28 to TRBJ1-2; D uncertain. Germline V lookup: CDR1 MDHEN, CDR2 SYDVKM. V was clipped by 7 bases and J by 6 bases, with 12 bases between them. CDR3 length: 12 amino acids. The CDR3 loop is CASIAGFDGYTF. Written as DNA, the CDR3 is TGTGCCAGCATAGCGGGGTTTGATGGCTACACCTTC.

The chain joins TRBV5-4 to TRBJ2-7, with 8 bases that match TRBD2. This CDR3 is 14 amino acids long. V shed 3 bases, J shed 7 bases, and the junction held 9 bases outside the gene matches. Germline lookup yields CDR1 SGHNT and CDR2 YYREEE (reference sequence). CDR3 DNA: TGTGCCAGCAGCTATACTAGCGGAGTTGGAGAGCAGTACTTC. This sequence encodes CASSYTSGVGEQYF. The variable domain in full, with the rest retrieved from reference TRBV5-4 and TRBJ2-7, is ETGVTQSPTHLIKTRGQQVTLRCSSQSGHNTVSWYQQALGQGPQFIFQYYREEENGRGNFPPRFSGLQFPNYSSELNVNALELDDSALYLCASSYTSGVGEQYFGPGTRLTVT.

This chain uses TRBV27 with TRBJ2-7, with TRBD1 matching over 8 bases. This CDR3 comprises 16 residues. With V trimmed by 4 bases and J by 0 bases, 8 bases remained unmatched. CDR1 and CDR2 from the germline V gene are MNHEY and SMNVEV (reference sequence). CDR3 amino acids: CASSSPRQGSSYEQYF. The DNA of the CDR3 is TGTGCCAGCAGTTCCCCGAGACAGGGGAGCTCCTACGAGCAGTACTTC.

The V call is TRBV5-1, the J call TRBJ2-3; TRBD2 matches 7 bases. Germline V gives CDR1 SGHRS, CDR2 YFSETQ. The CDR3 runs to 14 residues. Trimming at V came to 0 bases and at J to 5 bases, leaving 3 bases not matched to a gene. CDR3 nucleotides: TGCGCCAGCAGCTTGGCGGGGGGTGTAGATACGCAGTATTTT. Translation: CASSLAGGVDTQYF.

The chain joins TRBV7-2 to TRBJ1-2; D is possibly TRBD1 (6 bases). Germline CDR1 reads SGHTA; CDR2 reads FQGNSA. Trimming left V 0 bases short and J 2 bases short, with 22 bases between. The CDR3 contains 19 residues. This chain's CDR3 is CASSLAERDTVPRNYGYTF. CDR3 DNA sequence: TGTGCCAGCAGCTTAGCTGAACGGGACACAGTACCGCGGAACTATGGCTACACCTTC. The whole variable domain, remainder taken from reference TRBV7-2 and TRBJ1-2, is GAGVSQSPSNKVTEKGKDVELRCDPISGHTALYWYRQSLGQGLEFLIYFQGNSAPDKSGLPSDRFSAERTGGSVSTLTIQRTQQEDSAVYLCASSLAERDTVPRNYGYTFGSGTRLTVV.

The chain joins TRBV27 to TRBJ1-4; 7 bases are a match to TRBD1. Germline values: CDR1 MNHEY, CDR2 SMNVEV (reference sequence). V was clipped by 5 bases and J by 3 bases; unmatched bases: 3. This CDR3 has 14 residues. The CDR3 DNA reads TGTGCCAGCAGTCCGGGACAGTCTAATGAAAAACTGTTTTTT. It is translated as CASSPGQSNEKLFF.

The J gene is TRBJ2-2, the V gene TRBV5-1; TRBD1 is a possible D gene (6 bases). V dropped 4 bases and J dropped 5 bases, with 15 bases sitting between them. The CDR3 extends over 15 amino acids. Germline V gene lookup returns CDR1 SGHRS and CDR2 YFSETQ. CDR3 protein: CASSLDGTSTGELFF. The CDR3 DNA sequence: TGCGCCAGCAGCCTTGACGGGACAAGTACCGGGGAGCTGTTTTTT. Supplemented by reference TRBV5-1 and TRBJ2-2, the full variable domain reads KAGVTQTPRYLIKTRGQQVTLSCSPISGHRSVSWYQQTPGQGLQFLFEYFSETQRNKGNFPGRFSGRQFSNSRSEMNVSTLELGDSALYLCASSLDGTSTGELFFGEGSRLTVL.

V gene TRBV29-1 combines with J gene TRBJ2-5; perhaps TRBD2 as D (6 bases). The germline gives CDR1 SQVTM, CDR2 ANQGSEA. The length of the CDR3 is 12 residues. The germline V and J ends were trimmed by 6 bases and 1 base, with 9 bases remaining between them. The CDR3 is CSVRRGQETQYF. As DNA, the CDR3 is TGCAGCGTGAGGAGGGGCCAAGAGACCCAGTACTTC.

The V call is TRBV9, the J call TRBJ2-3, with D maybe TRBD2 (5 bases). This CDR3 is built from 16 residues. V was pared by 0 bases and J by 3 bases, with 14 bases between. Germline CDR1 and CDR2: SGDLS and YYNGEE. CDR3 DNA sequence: TGTGCCAGCAGCGTAGTCGGTGGGAGCCCGACAGATACGCAGTATTTT. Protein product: CASSVVGGSPTDTQYF.

The CDR3 region has the DNA TGTGCCAGCAGCCCGCTAGCGGTGGCAAACGAGCAGTACTTC. It encodes CASSPLAVANEQYF. The chain joins TRBV7-9 to TRBJ2-7; 7 bases fit TRBD2. The junction had 9 bases not matched to a gene; V was cut back by 5 bases and J by 5 bases. Germline V gene lookup returns CDR1 SEHNR and CDR2 FQNEAQ (reference sequence). This CDR3 is 14 amino acids long.